This TCR beta chain originates from a study of blood T cell repertoires in COVID-19. For the study at large: Sources were T cells, B-cell-depleted T cells, or PBMCs; the material itself was cDNA or gDNA.

The CDR3 is 16 residues long. V gave up 1 base and J gave up 7 bases, with 20 bases separating them. The assay was immunoSEQ multiplex PCR, and TCRdb's table has in-frame clones only and misses some. The table lists about 240,000 clones, 80% to 90% of them singletons. Allocation to cohorts depended on clinical history reported by the participants. The source material was PBMCs or T cells enriched from blood (not recorded which). The rearrangement links TRBV23-1 to TRBJ2-7, with D perhaps TRBD2 (6 bases). TRBV23-1 is classed as an ORF, of uncertain function. This TCR derives from a woman aged 25 to 39 with acute COVID-19. CDR3: CASSQCRGIDGGEQYF. CDR3 DNA: TGCGCCAGCAGTCAATGTCGGGGGATTGATGGCGGAGAGCAGTACTTC.